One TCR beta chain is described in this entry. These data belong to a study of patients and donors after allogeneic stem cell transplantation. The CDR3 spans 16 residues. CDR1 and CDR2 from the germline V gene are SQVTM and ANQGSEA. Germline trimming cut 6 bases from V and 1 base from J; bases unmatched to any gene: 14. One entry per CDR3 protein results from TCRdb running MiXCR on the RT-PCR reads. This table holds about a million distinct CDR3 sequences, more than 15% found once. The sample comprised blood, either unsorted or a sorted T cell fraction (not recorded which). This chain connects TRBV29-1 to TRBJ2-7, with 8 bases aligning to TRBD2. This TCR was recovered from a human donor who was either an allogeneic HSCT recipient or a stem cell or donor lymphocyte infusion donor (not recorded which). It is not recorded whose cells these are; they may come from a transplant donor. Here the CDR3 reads CSVPGRGHPGSYEQYF. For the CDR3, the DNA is TGCAGCGTCCCCGGGAGGGGTCACCCGGGTTCCTACGAGCAGTACTTC.